This TCR beta chain was documented in a study of neurological immune-mediated disorders. Broader study findings: Because no CDR3 amino acid sequences were shared across subjects by expanded clones, private repertoires were suggested in all groups.

In TCRdb, the 5' RACE reads were re-called with MiXCR into one record per CDR3 protein. The profile covers tens of thousands of distinct CDR3 sequences, with 10% to 15% appearing a single time and 2% to 2.5% taken by the ten largest. Time point reported: longitudinal time-point 2. Trimming left V 2 bases short and J 4 bases short, with 8 bases between. This CDR3 spans 14 amino acids. In germline, CDR1 is KGHSH, CDR2 LQKENI. This clonotype occurred many times. The antigen is not known. This TCR derives from a woman aged 40 to 50 in good health. The sequenced material came from PBMCs. V and J are TRBV18 and TRBJ2-2; D is ambiguous. The CDR3 nucleotides read TGTGCCAGCTCACCAGTCGCCGGCACCGGGGAGCTGTTTTTT. This encodes CASSPVAGTGELFF.